Described below is a single T cell receptor (beta chain) sequence and its context. Some clones are missing from TCRdb's copy, which holds only in-frame ones; the method was immunoSEQ multiplex PCR. The repertoire includes about 19,000 clones, around four fifths of them detected once, and roughly 1.2% sits in the top ten. The sample originates from a study of preoperative IRX-2 immunotherapy in early breast cancer. Treatment noted: preoperative locoregional IRX-2 cytokine immunotherapy. Patients received preoperative, locoregional IRX-2 cytokine immunotherapy in a phase Ib study. The V and J ends lost 10 bases and 4 bases respectively, with 8 bases between them. The germline V gene encodes CDR1 MRHNA and CDR2 SNTAGT. The CDR3 length is 11 residues.

The chain combines TRBV6-4 with TRBJ2-1, with D possibly TRBD2 on 5 matching bases. This clonotype was obtained from a human donor with breast cancer. Sample: lymph node tissue, taken after IRX-2 immunotherapy. The CDR3 region is CATTGYNEQFF. In DNA, the CDR3 is TGTGCCACCACGGGATACAATGAGCAGTTCTTC.